Listed here are 29 T cell receptor beta chains from one sample, sequenced in a study of somatic mutations in cytotoxic T cells in rheumatoid arthritis. Only in-frame clones appear in the TCRdb table, and some are missing; sequencing was by immunoSEQ multiplex PCR. The data hold several thousand clones, with just under 80% observed a single time. The sequenced material came from CD8+ T cells sorted from blood. These receptors came from an adult with rheumatoid arthritis.

This clone has only a few counts. This rearrangement joins TRBV2 to TRBJ1-5; maybe TRBD1 (5 bases). This CDR3 is built from 15 residues. Germline CDR1 reads SNHLY; CDR2 reads FYNNEI. V was cut by 3 bases and J by 6 bases, with 15 bases left in between. CDR3 protein: CASSDPLGVGQPQHF. The CDR3 DNA is TGTGCCAGCAGTGACCCTTTAGGGGTCGGTCAGCCCCAGCATTTT.

The chain links TRBV5-6 to TRBJ2-2; a weak D match, TRBD1 (6 bases). V dropped 4 bases and J dropped 2 bases, with 15 bases sitting between them. The CDR3 contains 16 residues. CDR1 and CDR2 from the germline V gene are SGHDT and YYEEEE. The CDR3 region has the DNA TGTGCCAGCAGCCCGGCTAGGACAGAAAACACCGGGGAGCTGTTTTTT. Translating it yields CASSPARTENTGELFF.

This chain links TRBV19 with TRBJ2-6, with 10 nucleotides matching TRBD1. The germline CDR1 and CDR2 sequences are LNHDA and SQIVND (reference sequence). The CDR3 length is 17 residues. Trimming removed 3 bases from V and 1 base from J; junction bases left unmatched: 3. CDR3 DNA: TGTGCCAGTAGTATGAGGACAGGGGGATCTGGGGCCAACGTCCTGACTTTC. This codes for CASSMRTGGSGANVLTF.

The V call is TRBV7-8, the J call TRBJ1-2; 9 bases match TRBD1. The germline V gene has CDR1 SGHVS and CDR2 FQNEAQ. The CDR3 runs to 14 residues. Trimming removed 1 base from V and 8 bases from J; junction bases left unmatched: 5. The CDR3: CASSLEGTGRGYTF. The CDR3 DNA follows: TGTGCCAGCAGCTTAGAAGGGACAGGGAGAGGCTACACCTTC.

The V gene is TRBV9, the J gene TRBJ1-1; D may be TRBD1 (6 bases). The CDR3 runs 13 residues. V gave up 3 bases and J gave up 4 bases, with 10 bases separating them. In germline, CDR1 is SGDLS, CDR2 YYNGEE. CDR3 nucleotide sequence: TGTGCCAGCAGCGGTCAGGACAGCACTGAAGCTTTCTTT. Translating gives CASSGQDSTEAFF.

The chain is built from TRBV5-1 and TRBJ1-4; D might be TRBD1 (6 bases). The CDR3 length is 15 residues. CDR1 is SGHRS, CDR2 YFSETQ, per germline. V dropped 2 bases and J dropped 2 bases, with 10 bases sitting between them. The CDR3 DNA is TGCGCCAGCAGCTTCTCGGGGGGCACTAATGAAAAACTGTTTTTT. Protein: CASSFSGGTNEKLFF.

The CDR3 DNA sequence: TGTGCCAGCAGTGGGATGGACAGGGCTTACGGCTACACCTTC. Translation gives CASSGMDRAYGYTF. J is TRBJ1-2 and V is TRBV2, with 8 nucleotides matching TRBD1. The V segment lost 4 bases and the J segment 8 bases; nucleotides outside the gene matches: 9. There are 14 residues in the CDR3. The germline gives CDR1 SNHLY, CDR2 FYNNEI. Combining the CDR3 with reference TRBV2 and TRBJ1-2 gives the whole variable domain EPEVTQTPSHQVTQMGQEVILRCVPISNHLYFYWYRQILGQKVEFLVSFYNNEISEKSEIFDDQFSVERPDGSNFTLKIRSTKLEDSAMYFCASSGMDRAYGYTFGSGTRLTVV.

On this clone: One end of the junction does not line up with germline, which may come from a read error. The rearrangement uses TRBV4-1 and TRBJ1-2; D is ambiguous. The CDR3 runs to 15 residues. CDR1 is MGHRA and CDR2 is YSYEKL in the germline V gene. CDR3 region: CASSQGHEGPAASGF. The CDR3 coding sequence is TGCGCCAGCAGCCAAGGTCACGAGGGCCCTGCGGCTAGTGGCTTC.

V gene TRBV27 combines with J gene TRBJ1-3, with D maybe TRBD1 (6 bases). Germline V CDR1 and CDR2: MNHEY, SMNVEV (reference sequence). Deletions cut 5 bases from V and 0 bases from J, with 11 bases between. CDR3 size: 15 residues. CDR3 DNA sequence: TGTGCCAGCAGTACCGGGACAAGCTCTGGAAACACCATATATTTT. This gives the protein CASSTGTSSGNTIYF.

The chain combines TRBV27 with TRBJ1-4, with 8 bases fitting TRBD1. This CDR3 contains 15 residues. The J segment lost 7 bases and the V segment lost 2 bases, leaving 6 bases of the junction unmatched. Germline lookup yields CDR1 MNHEY and CDR2 SMNVEV (reference sequence). CDR3 bases: TGTGCCAGCAGTTTAGCCTACAGGGGGGGTGAAAAACTGTTTTTT. This sequence encodes CASSLAYRGGEKLFF.

This chain connects TRBV2 to TRBJ2-2; possibly TRBD2 for D (7 bases). This CDR3 contains 17 residues. Trimming removed 6 bases from V and 0 bases from J, with 17 bases in between. Germline V lookup: CDR1 SNHLY, CDR2 FYNNEI. CDR3 protein: CASRSTRGGPNTGELFF. The DNA of the CDR3 is TGTGCCAGCAGGTCCACCCGCGGGGGCCCGAACACCGGGGAGCTGTTTTTT.

This sequence joins TRBV15 and TRBJ1-3, with 7 bases that match TRBD1. V was pared by 1 base and J by 4 bases, with 13 bases of the junction left unmatched. Germline values: CDR1 LNHNV, CDR2 YYDKDF (reference sequence). This CDR3 region has 18 residues. In nucleotides, the CDR3 is TGTGCCACCAGCAGAGCGATCGGGACAGACCTTAAGGGAAACACCATATATTTT. Translation gives CATSRAIGTDLKGNTIYF.

The V and J genes are TRBV7-9 and TRBJ1-1; D may be TRBD1 (5 bases). The CDR3 contains 18 residues. The germline V gene encodes CDR1 SEHNR and CDR2 FQNEAQ (reference sequence). Trimming took off 2 bases at V and 4 bases at J, with 23 bases between the two ends. The CDR3 nucleotides read TGTGCCAGCAGCTTACTATCGCCGGACACTTTATTTCGCACTGAAGCTTTCTTT. It translates to CASSLLSPDTLFRTEAFF.

As DNA, the CDR3 is TGTGCCAGCAGTGCGGCCAATAATTCACCCCTCCACTTT. Amino acid sequence: CASSAANNSPLHF. This rearrangement joins TRBV2 to TRBJ1-6, with D unclear. Germline V gene lookup returns CDR1 SNHLY and CDR2 FYNNEI. V lost 4 bases and J lost 5, with 6 bases in between. This CDR3 is built from 13 residues.

V and J are TRBV11-2 and TRBJ1-5; 8 nucleotides align to TRBD1. Trimming cost V 1 base and J 6 bases; bases outside gene matches: 5. The CDR3 length is 15 residues. From germline, CDR1 is SGHAT and CDR2 FQNNGV. The CDR3: CASSLGAGGGQPQHF. For the CDR3, the DNA is TGTGCCAGCAGCTTAGGGGCAGGGGGCGGTCAGCCCCAGCATTTT.

The rearrangement joins TRBV9 to TRBJ2-2; TRBD1 aligns across 10 bases. V shed 2 bases and J 4 bases; nucleotides not matched to a gene: 8. CDR1 is SGDLS, CDR2 YYNGEE, per germline. The CDR3 is 17 amino acids. As DNA, the CDR3 is TGTGCCAGCAGCGTCCCTCCGGGACAGGGGATCACCGGGGAGCTGTTTTTT. Translation: CASSVPPGQGITGELFF. Variable domain in full (rest from reference TRBV9 and TRBJ2-2): DSGVTQTPKHLITATGQRVTLRCSPRSGDLSVYWYQQSLDQGLQFLIQYYNGEERAKGNILERFSAQQFPDLHSELNLSSLELGDSALYFCASSVPPGQGITGELFFGEGSRLTVL.

The chain carries TRBV15 and TRBJ2-3; the match to TRBD1 covers 8 bases. The ends lost 1 base at V and 2 bases at J; junction bases unmatched: 5. The CDR3 has 16 residues. Germline lookup yields CDR1 LNHNV and CDR2 YYDKDF (reference sequence). The CDR3, as DNA: TGTGCCACCAGCAGAGGACAGACAGGGGACACAGATACGCAGTATTTT. The encoded protein is CATSRGQTGDTDTQYF.

The chain joins TRBV11-3 to TRBJ2-2; D unclear. The V end lost 5 bases, the J end lost 0 bases, and 16 bases lay between the germline ends. Germline V gene lookup returns CDR1 SGHNT and CDR2 YENEEA. The CDR3 spans 17 residues. This CDR3 reads CASSPASGLSNTGELFF. The CDR3 nucleotides read TGTGCCAGCAGCCCCGCCTCTGGTTTATCGAACACCGGGGAGCTGTTTTTT. The full variable domain, in which reference TRBV11-3 and TRBJ2-2 provide the parts outside the CDR3, is EAGVVQSPRYKIIEKKQPVAFWCNPISGHNTLYWYLQNLGQGPELLIRYENEEAVDDSQLPKDRFSAERLKGVDSTLKIQPAELGDSAVYLCASSPASGLSNTGELFFGEGSRLTVL.

A few counts support this clone. The CDR3 DNA reads TGTGCCAGCAGTTTAAGGGTTTGGAGCTATGGCTACACCTTC. It specifies CASSLRVWSYGYTF. The chain uses TRBV28 and TRBJ1-2; unclear D gene. CDR1 and CDR2 (germline): MDHEN, SYDVKM. Trimming took off 2 bases at V and 4 bases at J, with 11 bases between the two ends. CDR3 length: 14 residues.

This clone was found a few times. The chain is built from TRBV5-6 and TRBJ2-7; 7 bases align to TRBD1. Germline CDR1 is SGHDT and CDR2 is YYEEEE. Trimming cost V 1 base and J 3 bases; bases outside gene matches: 1. The CDR3 contains 13 residues. The CDR3 sequence is CASSLNRGYEQYF. In DNA, the CDR3 is TGTGCCAGCAGCTTGAACAGGGGCTACGAGCAGTACTTC.

The rearrangement joins TRBV6-1 to TRBJ1-1; 10 nucleotides line up with TRBD1. V lost 4 bases to trimming and J lost 3 bases; unmatched junction nucleotides: 5. Germline CDR1 is MNHNS and CDR2 is SASEGT. The CDR3 loop spans 15 amino acids. Here the CDR3 DNA reads TGTGCCAGCAGTGTTTGGACAGGGGGGGACACTGAAGCTTTCTTT. This encodes CASSVWTGGDTEAFF.

V and J are TRBV27 and TRBJ2-3, with unresolved D. The CDR3 contains 15 residues. The V gene's germline CDR1 is MNHEY and CDR2 SMNVEV (reference sequence). V was shortened by 2 bases and J by 3 bases, with 12 bases between the two germline ends. CDR3 region: CASSLQGYPTDTQYF. CDR3 nucleotide sequence: TGTGCCAGCAGTTTACAAGGGTACCCTACAGATACGCAGTATTTT.

CDR3 DNA: TGTGCCAGCACCAGGGGGTTCTCTGAAAAACTGTTTTTT. Amino acid sequence: CASTRGFSEKLFF. The chain links TRBV7-9 to TRBJ1-4; 7 bases agree with TRBD1. V shed 7 bases and J 7 bases; nucleotides not matched to a gene: 6. Germline CDR1 SEHNR, CDR2 FQNEAQ (reference sequence). This CDR3 has 13 amino acids. Based on the CDR3 plus reference TRBV7-9 and TRBJ1-4, the full variable domain is DTGVSQNPRHKITKRGQNVTFRCDPISEHNRLYWYRQTLGQGPEFLTYFQNEAQLEKSRLLSDRFSAERPKGSFSTLEIQRTEQGDSAMYLCASTRGFSEKLFFGSGTQLSVL.

This sequence joins TRBV5-8 and TRBJ1-6, with TRBD1 matching 9 bases. J lost 7 bases, V lost 4 bases, and 3 bases had no gene match. CDR3 length: 14 residues. CDR1 SGHTS and CDR2 YDEGEE come from the germline V gene. In DNA form, the CDR3 reads TGTGCCAGCAGCCTAGGGACAGGGAATTCACCCCTCCACTTT. Protein: CASSLGTGNSPLHF.

The V gene is TRBV6-5, the J gene TRBJ1-2; TRBD1 agrees at 8 bases. J lost 7 bases, V lost 0 bases, and 4 bases had no gene match. Germline V gene sequence: CDR1 MNHEY, CDR2 SVGAGI. This CDR3 spans 14 amino acids. DNA of the CDR3: TGTGCCAGCAGTTACTCGTCAGGGGGCACTGGCTACACCTTC. It encodes CASSYSSGGTGYTF.

The CDR3 nucleotides read TGTGCCAGCAGCACCAGAGGGCCGGGGGGGACAGATACGCAGTATTTT. Protein sequence: CASSTRGPGGTDTQYF. V gene TRBV11-3 combines with J gene TRBJ2-3; 8 nucleotides align to TRBD2. The J segment lost 3 bases and the V segment lost 5 bases, leaving 10 bases of the junction unmatched. The CDR3 spans 16 residues. Per germline, CDR1 SGHNT and CDR2 YENEEA.

The CDR3 reads CSVAGTGARTNEKLFF. As DNA, the CDR3 is TGCAGCGTTGCTGGGACAGGGGCTCGAACTAATGAAAAACTGTTTTTT. The rearrangement links TRBV29-1 to TRBJ1-4, with 10 bases matching TRBD1. Germline values: CDR1 SQVTM, CDR2 ANQGSEA. This CDR3 region has 16 residues. V gave up 4 bases and J gave up 1 base; unmatched junction bases: 6.

CDR3 loop: CASRFGAGGDYEQYF. CDR3 DNA sequence: TGTGCCAGCAGGTTCGGGGCGGGGGGGGACTACGAGCAGTACTTC. This chain uses TRBV27 with TRBJ2-7; the match to TRBD2 covers 9 bases. Germline V gives CDR1 MNHEY, CDR2 SMNVEV (reference sequence). Trimming removed 6 bases from V and 3 bases from J; junction bases left unmatched: 9. This CDR3 is 15 amino acids long.

This chain joins TRBV29-1 and TRBJ1-5; no reliable D call. The CDR3 runs to 13 residues. V was pared by 3 bases and J by 3 bases, with 9 bases between. Germline V gene lookup returns CDR1 SQVTM and CDR2 ANQGSEA. The CDR3 region is CSVEPGPNQPQHF. The CDR3 region has the DNA TGCAGCGTTGAGCCAGGCCCCAATCAGCCCCAGCATTTT.